The 21 T cell receptor delta chains reported below all come from one sample, sequenced in a study of gamma-delta chains in newborns, infants, children. TCRdb reanalysed the reads via CATT. Of fewer than 3,500 delta-chain clones detected, roughly 3.9% appear once; the ten largest clones hold 16%. Sequenced: blood. All receptors come from a child who was a newborn, infant or young child, either healthy, febrile or measles-vaccinated (not recorded which).

This clone was seen only a few times. TCRdb pairs this DNA with a much larger clone's protein that differs at residue 16, likely a read error; the protein shown was translated from the DNA. The V gene is TRDV2, the J gene TRDJ3, with TRDD3 matching 11 bases. Germline V gene data show CDR1 as GEAIGNYY and CDR2 as EKD. This CDR3 has 18 amino acids. CDR3 DNA sequence: TGTGCCTGTGACACTGGGGGATACGCATCCTGGGACACCCGACAGGTGTTTTTC. Protein: CACDTGGYASWDTRQVFF.

This clone was observed a handful of times. This probably arose from a read error, given a far larger clone one base away. The sample holds other DNA sequences that translate to the same CDR3. The rearrangement joins TRDV2 to TRDJ3, with 13 bases aligning to TRDD3. The germline V gene has CDR1 GEAIGNYY and CDR2 EKD. The CDR3 consists of 20 residues. The CDR3 loop is CACDILGDTPSSWDTRQMFF. CDR3 DNA: TGTGCCTGTGACATACTGGGGGATACGCCCAGCTCCTGGGACACCCGACAGATGTTCTTC.

This clone was seen a few times. The protein given by TCRdb reflects a much larger clone and differs at residue 3 from this DNA's translation, likely from a read error; the protein shown is the DNA's translation. The genes are TRDV2 and TRDJ1, with D perhaps matching TRDD3 (6 bases). The CDR3 spans 15 residues. Germline V gives CDR1 GEAIGNYY, CDR2 EKD. CDR3 DNA sequence: TGTGCCCGTGACACGGTGGGGGTGTACACCGATAAACTCATCTTT. Residues: CARDTVGVYTDKLIF.

On this clone: A read error may explain this, as a much larger clone is one base away. The chain employs TRDV2 and TRDJ3, with TRDD3 matching 7 bases. The CDR3 length is 21 residues. The germline V gene has CDR1 GEAIGNYY and CDR2 EKD. With V trimmed by 1 base and J by 3 bases, 17 bases remained unmatched. CDR3 region: CACDTAHLGGNRNWDTRQMFF. CDR3 in DNA: TGTGCCTGTGACACGGCGCACCTGGGGGGTAACCGTAACTGGGACACCCGACAGATGTTTTTC.

In this sample, this clone turned up a few times. This DNA's translation and the protein TCRdb lists, from a much larger clone, do not match at residue 12, likely due to a read error; the protein shown is translated from the DNA. The chain uses TRDV2 and TRDJ1; D gene unclear. CDR3 length equals 16 residues. Germline-derived CDR1 and CDR2 are GEAIGNYY and EKD. CDR3 region: CACDQVSRTDTGKLIF. The CDR3 DNA reads as TGTGCCTGTGACCAAGTTAGCCGGACGGACACCGGTAAACTCATCTTT.

About this clone itself: With only one base between it and a far larger clone, this is likely a read error. Although no V gene was called, TRDJ3 is the J gene; the D call of TRDD3 is as the table states it, not checked on the DNA. This CDR3 contains 20 residues. The CDR3 sequence is CACDAAGVTRLSRDTRQMFF. The CDR3 coding sequence is TGTGCCTGTGACGCCGCTGGGGTGACTCGGCTCTCCCGGGACACCCGACAGATGTTTTTC.

This clone was seen a handful of times. The TCRdb protein, from a much larger clone, departs from this DNA's translation at residue 3, likely by read error; the protein shown derives from the DNA. The chain employs TRDV2 and TRDJ1, with no clear D. CDR3 length equals 16 residues. Germline V gene sequence: CDR1 GEAIGNYY, CDR2 EKD. DNA for the CDR3: TGTGCCAGTGACACCTTGGGAGAAGATAATACCGATAAACTCATCTTT. It encodes CASDTLGEDNTDKLIF.

This clone was detected only a few times. Translating this DNA gives a protein that differs at residue 13 from the TCRdb one, which belongs to a much larger clone; a read error is likely, and the protein shown is this translation. V and J are TRDV2 and TRDJ3, with TRDD3 matching over 8 bases. CDR1 and CDR2 (germline): GEAIGNYY, EKD. The CDR3 covers 19 residues. CDR3 protein: CACDTVILGGSWGTRQMFF. The CDR3 DNA sequence: TGTGCCTGTGACACCGTAATACTGGGGGGCTCCTGGGGCACCCGACAGATGTTTTTC.

The table lists this clone with a few counts. The protein given by TCRdb reflects a much larger clone and differs at residue 13 from this DNA's translation, likely from a read error; the protein shown is the DNA's translation. The J gene is TRDJ1, the V gene TRDV2; 9 bases map to TRDD3. Germline CDR1 is GEAIGNYY and CDR2 is EKD. This CDR3 is built from 15 residues. DNA for the CDR3: TGTGCCTGTGACTTACTGGGGGAGAACACCGATAAACCCATCTTT. Its translation: CACDLLGENTDKPIF.

Regarding this clone: TCRdb assigns this DNA the protein of a much larger clone, which departs from its translation at residue 13; this likely reflects a read error, and the protein shown comes from translating the DNA. J is TRDJ3 and V is TRDV2, with TRDD3 identical over 7 bases. The CDR3 contains 18 residues. Germline values: CDR1 GEAIGNYY, CDR2 EKD. The CDR3 loop is CACDTGWGSSWDARQMFF. The CDR3 DNA reads as TGTGCCTGTGACACCGGATGGGGGAGCTCCTGGGACGCCCGACAGATGTTTTTC.

Notes on this clone: TCRdb shows a much larger clone's protein in place of this DNA's translation, and the two differ at residue 6, likely through a read error; the protein shown is translated from the DNA. The V and J genes are TRDV2 and TRDJ1; 9 nucleotides match TRDD3. Germline V gene lookup returns CDR1 GEAIGNYY and CDR2 EKD. After removal of 3 bases from V and 4 bases from J, the junction contained 8 bases not matched to a gene. This CDR3 has 15 amino acids. CDR3 bases: TGTGCCTGTGACTCTGTGGGGGATAGAAGCGATAAACTCATCTTT. This codes for CACDSVGDRSDKLIF.

This clone has a handful of counts. A far larger clone differs by one base, so this is likely a read error. Other nucleotide sequences in the sample specify the same CDR3. The V call is TRDV2, the J call TRDJ1, with 8 bases that match TRDD3. The V gene's germline CDR1 is GEAIGNYY and CDR2 EKD. This CDR3 has 15 amino acids. In DNA form, the CDR3 reads TGTGCCTGTGACCAACTACTGGGGGGCACCGATAAACTCATCTTC. Encoded protein: CACDQLLGGTDKLIF.

Only a few counts were recorded for this clone. Translating this DNA gives a protein that differs at residue 13 from the TCRdb one, which belongs to a much larger clone; a read error is likely, and the protein shown is this translation. The chain is built from TRDV2 and TRDJ2; 7 nucleotides agree with TRDD3. Per germline, CDR1 GEAIGNYY and CDR2 EKD. The CDR3 has 17 residues. The CDR3 nucleotides are TGTGCCTGTGATCCTCTGGGGGTCATAGCTTTGACATCACAACTCTTCTTT. Protein product: CACDPLGVIALTSQLFF.

This clone was seen more than once but under ten times. The protein in TCRdb stems from a much larger clone and differs at residue 3 from this DNA's translation, likely a read error; here the protein is translated from the DNA. The CDR3 region has the DNA TGTGCCCGTGACACCGGGGGATACAGAACCTGGGACACCCGACAGATGTTTTTC. Protein: CARDTGGYRTWDTRQMFF. The chain links TRDV2 to TRDJ3; TRDD3 matches 9 bases. The CDR3 runs to 18 residues. From germline, CDR1 is GEAIGNYY and CDR2 EKD.

Worth noting for this clone: For this DNA, TCRdb reports the protein of a much larger clone, which diverges at residue 4, most likely from a read error; the protein presented here is translated directly from the DNA. This chain connects TRDV2 to TRDJ1; 12 bases line up with TRDD3. Germline V gene sequence: CDR1 GEAIGNYY, CDR2 EKD. V gave up 5 bases and J gave up 5 bases; unmatched junction bases: 5. This CDR3 region has 14 residues. DNA of the CDR3: TGTGCCTGTGGCAACTGGGGGATACAAGATAAACTCATCTTT. Translating it yields CACGNWGIQDKLIF.

Details on this clone: TCRdb records a much larger clone's protein for this DNA, with a difference at residue 7 that likely arises from a read error; the protein given is the translation of the DNA. The gene calls are TRDV2 and TRDJ1; 13 positions match TRDD3. CDR1 is GEAIGNYY, CDR2 EKD, per germline. The CDR3 sequence is 17 residues long. Trimming at V came to 0 bases and at J to 4 bases, leaving 7 bases not matched to a gene. Here the CDR3 reads CACDTVDYWGIRDKLIF. In DNA form, the CDR3 reads TGTGCCTGTGACACCGTCGACTACTGGGGGATACGCGATAAACTCATCTTT.

In the case of this clone: A read error likely explains why the TCRdb protein, taken from a much larger clone, differs from this DNA's translation at residue 8; the protein shown is translated from the DNA. V usage is TRDV2 and J usage is TRDJ2; TRDD3 might be the D (6 bases). The CDR3 consists of 14 residues. The germline V gene has CDR1 GEAIGNYY and CDR2 EKD. The V and J ends lost 2 bases and 3 bases respectively, with 9 bases between them. The CDR3 region is CACDKWGVTAQLFF. Here the CDR3 DNA reads TGTGCCTGTGACAAATGGGGGGTGACAGCACAACTCTTCTTT.

As for this clone: With a far larger clone one base away, a read error is the likely cause. The rearrangement uses TRDV2 and TRDJ2, with D possibly matching TRDD3 (6 bases). The CDR3 is 17 amino acids. Per germline, CDR1 GEAIGNYY and CDR2 EKD. The chain's CDR3 is CACDAIGWGALTAQPFF. CDR3 sequence (DNA): TGTGCCTGTGACGCGATAGGGTGGGGGGCCTTGACAGCACAACCCTTCTTT.

Worth noting for this clone: The protein held in TCRdb is that of a much larger clone and does not match this DNA's translation at residue 15, likely because of a read error; the protein shown is translated from the DNA. V is TRDV2 and J is TRDJ2; 13 bases fit TRDD3. This CDR3 contains 19 residues. Per the germline V gene, CDR1 is GEAIGNYY and CDR2 is EKD. CDR3 nucleotide sequence: TGTGCCTGTGATCCGATACTGGGGGATACGCCGGCTTTGACAGTACAACTCTTCTTT. Translated, it gives CACDPILGDTPALTVQLFF.

This clone occurred a few times. This chain links TRDV2 with TRDJ1, with 8 bases identical to TRDD3. Germline CDR1 GEAIGNYY, CDR2 EKD. The CDR3 sequence is 14 residues long. The J segment lost 0 bases and the V segment lost 9 bases, leaving 8 bases of the junction unmatched. CDR3 amino acids: CARGRLGDTDKLIF. CDR3 coding DNA: TGTGCCCGTGGCCGACTGGGGGACACCGATAAACTCATCTTT.

Points on this clone: A far larger clone is one nucleotide away, so this likely arose from a read error. At the DNA level, this CDR3 is encoded by other sequences in the same sample as well. This chain joins TRDV2 and TRDJ1; no clear D gene. CDR1 GEAIGNYY and CDR2 EKD come from the germline V gene. V lost 0 bases and J lost 3, with 16 bases in between. The CDR3 has 16 amino acids. CDR3 bases: TGTGCCTGTGACACCCCGTATGAGGGGTACGCCGATAAACTCATCTTT. It encodes CACDTPYEGYADKLIF.